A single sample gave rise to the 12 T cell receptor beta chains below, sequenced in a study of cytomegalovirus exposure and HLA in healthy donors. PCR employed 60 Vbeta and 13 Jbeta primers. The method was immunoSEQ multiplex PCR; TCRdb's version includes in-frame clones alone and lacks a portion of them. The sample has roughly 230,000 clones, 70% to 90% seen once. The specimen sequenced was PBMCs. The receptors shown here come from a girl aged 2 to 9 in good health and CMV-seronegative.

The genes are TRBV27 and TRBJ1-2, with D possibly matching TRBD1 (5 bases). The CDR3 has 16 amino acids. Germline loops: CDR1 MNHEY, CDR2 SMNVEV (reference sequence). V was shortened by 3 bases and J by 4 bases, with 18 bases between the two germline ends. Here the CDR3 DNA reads TGTGCCAGCAGTTTTAAGTTTGGCGGGGGATCCTATGGCTACACCTTC. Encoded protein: CASSFKFGGGSYGYTF.

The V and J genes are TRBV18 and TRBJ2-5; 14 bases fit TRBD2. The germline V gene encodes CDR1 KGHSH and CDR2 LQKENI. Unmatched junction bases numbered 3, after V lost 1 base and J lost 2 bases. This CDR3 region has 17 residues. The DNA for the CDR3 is TGTGCCAGCTCACCACGGACTAGCGGGAGGATACAAGAGACCCAGTACTTC. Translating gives CASSPRTSGRIQETQYF.

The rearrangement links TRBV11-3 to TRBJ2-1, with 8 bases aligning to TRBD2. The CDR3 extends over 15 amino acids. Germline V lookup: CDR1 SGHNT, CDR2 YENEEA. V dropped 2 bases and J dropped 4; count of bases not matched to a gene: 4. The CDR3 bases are TGTGCCAGCAGCTTAACTAGCGGAATTTACAATGAGCAGTTCTTC. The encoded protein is CASSLTSGIYNEQFF. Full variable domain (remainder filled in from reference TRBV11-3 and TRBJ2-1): EAGVVQSPRYKIIEKKQPVAFWCNPISGHNTLYWYLQNLGQGPELLIRYENEEAVDDSQLPKDRFSAERLKGVDSTLKIQPAELGDSAVYLCASSLTSGIYNEQFFGPGTRLTVL.

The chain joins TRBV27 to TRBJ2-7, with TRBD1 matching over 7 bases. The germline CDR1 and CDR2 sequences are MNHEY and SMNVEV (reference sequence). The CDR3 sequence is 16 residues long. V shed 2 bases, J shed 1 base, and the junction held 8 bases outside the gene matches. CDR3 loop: CASSLKGGQASYEQYF. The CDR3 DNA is TGTGCCAGCAGTTTAAAGGGTGGACAGGCGTCCTACGAGCAGTACTTC.

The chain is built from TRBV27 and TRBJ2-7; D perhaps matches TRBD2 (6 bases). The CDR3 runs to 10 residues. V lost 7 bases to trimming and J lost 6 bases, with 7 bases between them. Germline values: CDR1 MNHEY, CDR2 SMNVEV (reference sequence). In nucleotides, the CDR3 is TGTGCCAGCACAGCGGGCGAGCAGTACTTC. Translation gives CASTAGEQYF.

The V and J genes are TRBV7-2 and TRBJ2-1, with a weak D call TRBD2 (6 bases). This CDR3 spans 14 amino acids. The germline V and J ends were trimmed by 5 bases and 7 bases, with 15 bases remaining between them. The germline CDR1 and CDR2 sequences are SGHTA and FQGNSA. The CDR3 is CASSLWRGGNEQFF. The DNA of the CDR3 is TGTGCCAGCAGCCTCTGGAGGGGTGGGAATGAGCAGTTCTTC.

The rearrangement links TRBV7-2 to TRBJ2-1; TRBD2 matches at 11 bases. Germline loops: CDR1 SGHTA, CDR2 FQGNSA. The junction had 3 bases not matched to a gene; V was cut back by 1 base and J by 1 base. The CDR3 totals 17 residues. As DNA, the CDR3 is TGTGCCAGCAGCTTAGTGGCTAGCGGGGGGTCCTACAATGAGCAGTTCTTC. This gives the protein CASSLVASGGSYNEQFF.

The CDR3 region has the DNA TGCAGCGTTGACAGGCTCTTCACTGAAGCTTTCTTT. It encodes CSVDRLFTEAFF. The rearrangement uses TRBV29-1 and TRBJ1-1; no clear D. CDR3 length equals 12 residues. The germline V and J ends were trimmed by 3 bases and 4 bases, with 9 bases remaining between them. Germline values: CDR1 SQVTM, CDR2 ANQGSEA.

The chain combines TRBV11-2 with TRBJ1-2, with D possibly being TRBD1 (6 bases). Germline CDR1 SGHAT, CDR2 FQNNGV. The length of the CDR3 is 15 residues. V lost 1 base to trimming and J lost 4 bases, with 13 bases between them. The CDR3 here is CASSLGQDGVYGYTF. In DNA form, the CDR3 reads TGTGCCAGCAGCTTAGGACAGGATGGAGTCTATGGCTACACCTTC.

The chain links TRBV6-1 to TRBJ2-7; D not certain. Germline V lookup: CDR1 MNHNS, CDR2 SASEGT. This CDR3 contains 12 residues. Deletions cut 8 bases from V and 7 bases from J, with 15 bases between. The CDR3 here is CASGNGPREQYF. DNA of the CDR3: TGTGCCAGCGGCAACGGCCCGAGGGAGCAGTACTTC.

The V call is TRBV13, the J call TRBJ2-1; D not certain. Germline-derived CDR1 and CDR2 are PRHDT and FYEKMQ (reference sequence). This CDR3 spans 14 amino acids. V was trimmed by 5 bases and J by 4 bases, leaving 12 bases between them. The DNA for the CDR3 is TGTGCCAGCAGCCCCAAACTCATTTACAATGAGCAGTTCTTC. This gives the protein CASSPKLIYNEQFF.

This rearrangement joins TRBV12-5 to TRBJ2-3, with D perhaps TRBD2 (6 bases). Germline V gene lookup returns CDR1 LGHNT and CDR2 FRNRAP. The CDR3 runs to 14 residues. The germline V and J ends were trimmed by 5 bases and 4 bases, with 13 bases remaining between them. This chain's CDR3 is CASGVGLSPDTQYF. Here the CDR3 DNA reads TGTGCTAGTGGTGTGGGACTCTCCCCAGATACGCAGTATTTT.